These 25 T cell receptor beta chains share one sample of origin, sequenced in a study of T cells in Graves' hyperthyroidism and ophthalmopathy. There were TCR beta CDR3 regions amplified from RNA transcripts. First-round RT-PCR of the TCR CDR3 relied on the HTBI primer set. TCRdb independently ran MiXCR on the multiplex PCR reads; one entry per CDR3 protein. The repertoire includes 600,000 to 850,000 distinct CDR3 sequences, around a sixth of them detected once, and around 17% sits in the top ten. Material for sequencing was blood. The receptors shown here come from a woman in her forties or fifties with Graves' hyperthyroidism that later progressed to Graves' ophthalmopathy.

This clonotype has a count of ten or more. The genes are TRBV6-2 or TRBV6-3 and TRBJ2-3; weak D call: TRBD2 (5 bases). This CDR3 has 16 amino acids. Germline CDR1 reads MNHEY; CDR2 reads SVGEGT. V lost 8 bases to trimming and J lost 3 bases, with 21 bases between them. CDR3 residues: CASDRGSSIVTDTQYF. CDR3 bases: TGTGCCAGCGACCGAGGGAGTAGTATAGTAACAGATACGCAGTATTTT.

This clonotype was detected ten times or more. V gene TRBV12-3 or TRBV12-4 combines with J gene TRBJ1-5; D gene unclear. This CDR3 contains 15 residues. V was clipped by 2 bases and J by 2 bases, with 10 bases between them. The CDR3 protein is CASSLMRGGNQPQHF. DNA of the CDR3: TGTGCCAGCAGTTTAATGCGGGGAGGCAATCAGCCCCAGCATTTT.

This chain uses TRBV9 with TRBJ1-5, with 7 bases aligning to TRBD1. The CDR3 has 14 amino acids. Germline CDR1 reads SGDLS; CDR2 reads YYNGEE. Unmatched junction bases numbered 5, after V lost 3 bases and J lost 5 bases. Here the CDR3 reads CASSAPGQYQPQHF. Written as DNA, the CDR3 is TGTGCCAGCAGCGCACCGGGACAGTATCAGCCCCAGCATTTT.

This clonotype was counted ten times or more. The chain uses TRBV2 and TRBJ1-1, with no clear D. The germline gives CDR1 SNHLY, CDR2 FYNNEI. CDR3 size: 14 residues. V was cut by 3 bases and J by 5 bases, with 13 bases left in between. CDR3 protein: CASSDPLAGTEAFF. In DNA form, the CDR3 reads TGTGCCAGCAGTGACCCCCTCGCGGGGACTGAAGCTTTCTTT.

At least ten counts were recorded for this clonotype. V and J are TRBV12-3 or TRBV12-4 and TRBJ1-2; 9 positions agree with TRBD1. This CDR3 spans 16 amino acids. The ends lost 2 bases at V and 4 bases at J; junction bases unmatched: 8. The CDR3 region has the DNA TGTGCCAGCAGTTTAATCGGCACAGGGGGCGGCTATGGCTACACCTTC. This gives the protein CASSLIGTGGGYGYTF.

This clonotype has a handful of counts. J is TRBJ1-2 and V is TRBV10-3; D not resolved. The CDR3 runs to 15 residues. CDR1 ENHRY and CDR2 SYGVKD come from the germline V gene. V was cut by 5 bases and J by 8 bases, with 21 bases left in between. Here the CDR3 reads CAISQTLTQTLGYTF. CDR3 in DNA: TGTGCCATCAGTCAAACCTTAACCCAGACGCTAGGCTACACCTTC.

V usage is TRBV5-1 and J usage is TRBJ1-1, with D unresolved. Germline CDR1 is SGHRS and CDR2 is YFSETQ. The CDR3 runs 13 residues. With 7 bases removed from V and 6 bases from J, the gap between germline ends came to 16 bases. The CDR3 DNA follows: TGCGCCAGCCGGAGGACGGGCGAATCTGAAGCTTTCTTT. This translates into CASRRTGESEAFF. Combining the CDR3 with reference TRBV5-1 and TRBJ1-1 gives the whole variable domain KAGVTQTPRYLIKTRGQQVTLSCSPISGHRSVSWYQQTPGQGLQFLFEYFSETQRNKGNFPGRFSGRQFSNSRSEMNVSTLELGDSALYLCASRRTGESEAFFGQGTRLTVV.

This clonotype was recorded at least ten times. The gene calls are TRBV5-4 and TRBJ1-2; a possible D gene is TRBD1 (5 bases). V was pared by 0 bases and J by 2 bases, with 17 bases between. Looked up from germline, CDR1 is SGHNT and CDR2 is YYREEE (reference sequence). This CDR3 is 17 amino acids long. The CDR3 region has the DNA TGTGCCAGCAGCTTGGCCAATTGGGAGGGGCCCAACTATGGCTACACCTTC. Protein: CASSLANWEGPNYGYTF.

This clonotype was seen a few times. This rearrangement joins TRBV4-2 to TRBJ2-7; no definite D call. Germline V gene lookup returns CDR1 LGHNA and CDR2 YNFKEQ. V was shortened by 1 base and J by 2 bases, with 12 bases between the two germline ends. The CDR3 is 15 amino acids. CDR3 protein: CASSQAGQVAYEQYF. CDR3 nucleotides: TGTGCCAGCAGCCAAGCCGGGCAGGTAGCCTACGAGCAGTACTTC.

Only a few counts were recorded for this clonotype. The chain recombines TRBV20-1 with TRBJ2-2; TRBD2 aligns across 8 bases. The CDR3 totals 14 residues. With V trimmed by 3 bases and J by 8 bases, 8 bases remained unmatched. Germline V gene sequence: CDR1 DFQATT, CDR2 SNEGSKA (reference sequence). The CDR3: CSASGGLVKGELFF. For the CDR3, the DNA is TGCAGTGCTAGCGGGGGACTAGTCAAGGGGGAGCTGTTTTTT.

This clonotype has at least ten counts. The chain links TRBV3-1 to TRBJ1-5; unclear D gene. The V gene lost 1 base and the J gene lost 7 bases, with 14 bases spanning the gap. The germline V gene encodes CDR1 LGHDT and CDR2 YNNKEL (reference sequence). The CDR3 is 15 amino acids. CDR3 residues: CASSQVLGRGQPQHF. The DNA of the CDR3 is TGTGCCAGCAGCCAAGTTCTGGGGAGAGGGCAGCCCCAGCATTTT.

This clonotype was seen only a few times. The V and J genes are TRBV6-2 or TRBV6-3 and TRBJ2-1, with D possibly matching TRBD2 (6 bases). The germline V and J ends were trimmed by 6 bases and 2 bases, with 11 bases remaining between them. The CDR3 has 14 residues. CDR1 MNHEY and CDR2 SVGEGT come from the germline V gene. Here the CDR3 reads CASSATSAYNEQFF. CDR3 nucleotide sequence: TGTGCCAGCAGCGCGACTAGTGCCTACAATGAGCAGTTCTTC.

This clonotype was seen a few times. The chain carries TRBV5-1 and TRBJ2-1, with 9 bases lining up with TRBD1. The CDR3 covers 15 residues. V lost 4 bases, J lost 10 bases, and 12 bases stayed unmatched. Germline V lookup: CDR1 SGHRS, CDR2 YFSETQ. DNA for the CDR3: TGCGCCAGCAGCGACGCCGGGACAGGGTTCGTCGAGCAGTTCTTC. Translation gives CASSDAGTGFVEQFF.

The V and J genes are TRBV4-1 and TRBJ2-1, with D tentatively TRBD1 (6 bases). Germline CDR1 MGHRA, CDR2 YSYEKL. Trimming removed 4 bases from V and 0 bases from J, with 22 bases in between. The CDR3 length is 19 residues. The CDR3 region has the DNA TGCGCCAGCAGCCTGACCGACCAAAACAGGGCGAGCTCCTACAATGAGCAGTTCTTC. Translated: CASSLTDQNRASSYNEQFF.

This clonotype has ten or more counts. The chain recombines TRBV18 with TRBJ1-6; the D is unclear. The germline CDR1 and CDR2 sequences are KGHSH and LQKENI. Trimming left V 0 bases short and J 9 bases short, with 12 bases between. The CDR3 is 15 amino acids. The CDR3 DNA reads TGTGCCAGCTCACCACCGCCCGGAGGGAGTTCACCCCTCCACTTT. Translation: CASSPPPGGSSPLHF.

The rearrangement uses TRBV28 and TRBJ1-5, with D maybe TRBD1 (5 bases). The CDR3 is 16 amino acids. From germline, CDR1 is MDHEN and CDR2 SYDVKM. The V and J ends lost 10 bases and 0 bases respectively, with 19 bases between them. The CDR3 is CATRTGTRDSNQPQHF. CDR3 coding DNA: TGTGCCACCCGAACCGGGACGAGGGATAGCAATCAGCCCCAGCATTTT.

This clonotype has a handful of counts. This chain connects TRBV6-5 to TRBJ2-4; 7 bases are shared with TRBD1. This CDR3 comprises 14 residues. Unmatched junction bases numbered 4, after V lost 2 bases and J lost 6 bases. Germline assignment: CDR1 MNHEY and CDR2 SVGAGI. CDR3 bases: TGTGCCAGCAGTTACGACCGGGACAGAAACATTCAGTACTTC. Its protein is CASSYDRDRNIQYF.

This clonotype turned up a few times. V is TRBV24-1 and J is TRBJ2-1; perhaps TRBD1 as D (5 bases). CDR1 and CDR2 from the germline V gene are KGHDR and SFDVKD. The CDR3 runs to 17 residues. Trimming took 1 base from V and 8 from J, leaving 20 bases between them. CDR3 sequence: CATSDFSQGIGYDEQFF. CDR3 DNA sequence: TGTGCCACCAGTGATTTCAGCCAGGGAATTGGGTACGATGAGCAGTTCTTC.

This clonotype was found many times. V usage is TRBV18 and J usage is TRBJ2-5; 7 bases agree with TRBD2. The ends lost 3 bases at V and 7 bases at J; junction bases unmatched: 11. Germline assignment: CDR1 KGHSH and CDR2 LQKENI. This CDR3 region has 15 residues. The CDR3, as DNA: TGTGCCAGCTCACCCGCGCTGGCGGGGGAGGGGACCCAGTACTTC. Translating it yields CASSPALAGEGTQYF.

This clonotype came up many times. CDR3 DNA: TGTGCCAGCAGTGATTATGGGGCGGGAGGCACAGATACGCAGTATTTT. This sequence encodes CASSDYGAGGTDTQYF. The chain is built from TRBV2 and TRBJ2-3, with TRBD2 identical over 7 bases. CDR1 and CDR2 (germline): SNHLY, FYNNEI. V was clipped by 3 bases and J by 1 base; unmatched bases: 7. CDR3 length: 16 amino acids.

V is TRBV16 and J is TRBJ2-7; D unclear. V shed 2 bases and J shed 0 bases, with 14 bases lying between them. Germline lookup yields CDR1 KGHSY and CDR2 FQNENV. CDR3 length: 16 residues. In DNA, the CDR3 is TGTGCCAGCAGCCAAAGTAGTCTGCTTTACTCCTACGAGCAGTACTTC. Translating it yields CASSQSSLLYSYEQYF.

In DNA, the CDR3 is TGCGCCAGCAGCCAAGAGCGAGTTAGAACCTACGAGCAGTACTTC. It is translated as CASSQERVRTYEQYF. V and J are TRBV4-1 and TRBJ2-7, with no clear D. Trimming removed 0 bases at V and 2 bases at J, with 11 bases between. The V gene's germline CDR1 is MGHRA and CDR2 YSYEKL. The CDR3 covers 15 residues.

This clonotype occurred a few times. The chain joins TRBV27 to TRBJ2-1, with 13 nucleotides matching TRBD2. The CDR3 spans 19 residues. Germline V gene lookup returns CDR1 MNHEY and CDR2 SMNVEV (reference sequence). V lost 7 bases, J lost 2 bases, and 14 bases stayed unmatched. CDR3 nucleotide sequence: TGTGCCAGCACCTCAAGGGGGACTAGCGGGGTCGGCGCCTACAATGAGCAGTTCTTC. Translation gives CASTSRGTSGVGAYNEQFF.

The chain uses TRBV5-4 and TRBJ2-5, with D possibly matching TRBD2 (6 bases). The CDR3 has 13 amino acids. V lost 3 bases and J lost 5, with 11 bases in between. CDR1 SGHNT and CDR2 YYREEE come from the germline V gene (reference sequence). CDR3 loop: CASSSSGAETQYF. As DNA, the CDR3 is TGTGCCAGCAGCTCTTCGGGAGCGGAGACCCAGTACTTC.

This rearrangement joins TRBV28 to TRBJ1-5, with unresolved D. The CDR3 covers 15 residues. Looked up from germline, CDR1 is MDHEN and CDR2 is SYDVKM. V lost 5 bases to trimming and J lost 0 bases, with 11 bases between them. CDR3 protein: CASSLIRDSNQPQHF. CDR3 DNA: TGTGCCAGCAGTCTAATAAGGGATAGCAATCAGCCCCAGCATTTT.